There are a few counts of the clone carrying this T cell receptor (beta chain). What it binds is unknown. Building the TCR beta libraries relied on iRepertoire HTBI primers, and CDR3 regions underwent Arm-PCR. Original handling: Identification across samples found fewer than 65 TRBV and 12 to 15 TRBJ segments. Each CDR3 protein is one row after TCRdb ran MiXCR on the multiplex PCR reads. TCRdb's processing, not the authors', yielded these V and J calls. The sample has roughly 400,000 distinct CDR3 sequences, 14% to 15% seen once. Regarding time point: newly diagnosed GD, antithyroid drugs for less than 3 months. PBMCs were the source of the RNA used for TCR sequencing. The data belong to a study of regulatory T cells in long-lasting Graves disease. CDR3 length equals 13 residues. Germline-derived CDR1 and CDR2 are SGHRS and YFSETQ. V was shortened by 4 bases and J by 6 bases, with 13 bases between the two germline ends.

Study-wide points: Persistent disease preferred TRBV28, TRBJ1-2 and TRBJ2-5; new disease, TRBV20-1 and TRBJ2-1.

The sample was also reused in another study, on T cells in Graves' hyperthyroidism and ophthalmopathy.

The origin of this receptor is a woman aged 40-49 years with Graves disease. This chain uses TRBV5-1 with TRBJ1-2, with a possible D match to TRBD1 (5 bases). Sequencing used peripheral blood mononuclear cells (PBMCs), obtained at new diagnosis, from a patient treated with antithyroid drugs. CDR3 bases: TGCGCCAGCAGCCCTGGGTGGGGCGATGGCTACACCTTC. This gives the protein CASSPGWGDGYTF.